This entry lists 10 T cell receptor beta chains sequenced from one sample in a study of cytomegalovirus exposure and HLA in healthy donors. In the PCR, 60 Vbeta and 13 Jbeta primers were used. Clones were read by immunoSEQ multiplex PCR, and TCRdb kept only the in-frame ones, dropping some. The listing contains approximately 180,000 clones. The sample comprised PBMCs. The receptors stem from a man aged 25-45 years in good health and CMV-seronegative.

This sequence joins TRBV6-1 and TRBJ2-1, with 8 bases identical to TRBD2. CDR1 MNHNS and CDR2 SASEGT come from the germline V gene. This CDR3 has 14 residues. With 8 bases clipped from V and 4 bases from J, the junction kept 7 bases outside the gene matches. CDR3 sequence: CASGLAGGYNEQFF. The CDR3 nucleotides are TGTGCCAGCGGGCTGGCGGGGGGATACAATGAGCAGTTCTTC.

Details on this clone: The sample contains more than one DNA sequence encoding this CDR3. This chain links TRBV5-1 with TRBJ2-5; D perhaps matches TRBD2 (6 bases). CDR3 length: 15 amino acids. CDR1 and CDR2 from the germline V gene are SGHRS and YFSETQ. V was trimmed by 2 bases and J by 3 bases, leaving 14 bases between them. CDR3 residues: CASSLVLSGEETQYF. CDR3 DNA sequence: TGCGCCAGCAGCTTAGTCCTCTCGGGAGAAGAGACCCAGTACTTC.

The rearrangement joins TRBV6-5 to TRBJ2-2, with D maybe TRBD1 (6 bases). Germline CDR1 MNHEY, CDR2 SVGAGI. This CDR3 has 14 amino acids. The germline V and J ends were trimmed by 4 bases and 7 bases, with 13 bases remaining between them. For the CDR3, the DNA is TGTGCCAGCAGTTCACAGGGTAGTATCGGGGAGCTGTTTTTT. The encoded protein is CASSSQGSIGELFF.

The chain recombines TRBV5-6 with TRBJ1-5; 8 bases match TRBD1. CDR1 is SGHDT and CDR2 is YYEEEE in the germline V gene. The CDR3 runs 15 residues. J lost 6 bases, V lost 0 bases, and 5 bases had no gene match. The CDR3 sequence: CASSLAGGARQPQHF. CDR3 bases: TGTGCCAGCAGCTTGGCAGGGGGCGCGCGTCAGCCCCAGCATTTT.

The chain employs TRBV6-5 and TRBJ1-2, with a tentative D call TRBD1 (6 bases). The V and J ends lost 7 bases and 6 bases respectively, with 15 bases between them. This CDR3 has 13 amino acids. Germline CDR1 is MNHEY and CDR2 is SVGAGI. The CDR3 DNA follows: TGTGCCAGCAAGACAGGTCCGGGAAATGGCTACACCTTC. It encodes CASKTGPGNGYTF.

J is TRBJ2-2 and V is TRBV9; no clear D gene. Trimming left V 0 bases short and J 4 bases short, with 10 bases between. Per germline, CDR1 SGDLS and CDR2 YYNGEE. The CDR3 runs to 15 residues. The CDR3 loop reads CASSVVQNPTGELFF. CDR3 in DNA: TGTGCCAGCAGCGTAGTTCAGAACCCCACCGGGGAGCTGTTTTTT.

The V and J genes are TRBV14 and TRBJ2-5; TRBD2 matches 9 bases. The V segment lost 0 bases and the J segment 4 bases; nucleotides outside the gene matches: 9. This CDR3 has 17 amino acids. The germline V gene has CDR1 SGHDN and CDR2 FVKESK. In DNA form, the CDR3 reads TGTGCCAGCAGCCAAGATGGACTAGCGAAGGATGGAGAGACCCAGTACTTC. The encoded protein is CASSQDGLAKDGETQYF.

The V and J genes are TRBV7-9 and TRBJ2-4; D is unresolved. The germline V gene encodes CDR1 SEHNR and CDR2 FQNEAQ (reference sequence). The ends were cut back, 1 base at V and 15 bases at J, with 16 bases in the middle. The CDR3 sequence is 13 residues long. In DNA, the CDR3 is TGTGCCAGCAGCTTAGTAGGAACAGTACAACGGTACTTC. Amino acids: CASSLVGTVQRYF.

J is TRBJ2-2 and V is TRBV5-1, with 9 bases lining up with TRBD1. The CDR3 covers 15 residues. Per germline, CDR1 SGHRS and CDR2 YFSETQ. The junction had 6 bases not matched to a gene; V was cut back by 5 bases and J by 4 bases. CDR3 DNA sequence: TGCGCCAGCAGAGCGGGACAGGGTTCCACCGGGGAGCTGTTTTTT. Translating it yields CASRAGQGSTGELFF. The full variable domain, with the rest looked up from reference TRBV5-1 and TRBJ2-2, is KAGVTQTPRYLIKTRGQQVTLSCSPISGHRSVSWYQQTPGQGLQFLFEYFSETQRNKGNFPGRFSGRQFSNSRSEMNVSTLELGDSALYLCASRAGQGSTGELFFGEGSRLTVL.

The chain joins TRBV7-2 to TRBJ2-3; 7 positions match TRBD2. J was trimmed by 1 base and V by 1 base; bases with no gene match: 5. Germline V gene data show CDR1 as SGHTA and CDR2 as FQGNSA. The CDR3 length is 16 residues. The CDR3 bases are TGTGCCAGCAGCTTAGTGAGCGGGGCTGGCACAGATACGCAGTATTTT. This gives the protein CASSLVSGAGTDTQYF. The variable domain in full, completed from reference TRBV7-2 and TRBJ2-3, reads GAGVSQSPSNKVTEKGKDVELRCDPISGHTALYWYRQSLGQGLEFLIYFQGNSAPDKSGLPSDRFSAERTGGSVSTLTIQRTQQEDSAVYLCASSLVSGAGTDTQYFGPGTRLTVL.